The present T cell receptor (beta chain) was sequenced within a study of shared clonotypes between healthy human individuals. Study-level results: The diversity represented, both genetic and in exposure history, was limited by few donors. Expectations were that clonotype sharing among donors would be affected by sequencing depth. Naive subsets usually exceeded memory subsets in estimated richness.

Note on this clone: What it binds is unknown.

V dropped 4 bases and J dropped 7 bases, with 11 bases sitting between them. Per germline, CDR1 MNHEY and CDR2 SVGAGI. The CDR3 length is 13 residues. It was at deep level that the assay was run. Only in-frame clones appear in the TCRdb table, and some are missing; sequencing was by immunoSEQ multiplex PCR. The table lists some 2.4 million clones, 80% to 95% of them singletons. The gene calls are TRBV6-5 and TRBJ2-1; the D gene is possibly TRBD2 (5 bases). The source material was naive CD4+ T cells from PBMCs. Subset noted: CD45RA+ positively selected. The TCR sequence derives from a man aged 18 to 30 in good health. Some clones in this sample may be carry-over from other donors' samples. CDR3 bases: TGTGCCAGCAGTTTCGGACTCGGGAATGAGCAGTTCTTC. Protein product: CASSFGLGNEQFF.